The rows below give T cell receptor beta chains drawn from one sample of a study of T cells after somatic rescue of genetic block. Profiled with immunoSEQ multiplex PCR; TCRdb holds only in-frame clones, not every one. Of 80,000 to 100,000 clones listed, more than 80% were seen once; the top ten hold 1.6%. Sequences were obtained from peripheral blood mononuclear cells (PBMCs). The receptors were sampled from a woman under 30. Both conserved end residues are part of each CDR3. The D gene is left open where the match is weak. Only part of the rows carry a size: once, few, many, or a class if the clone is expanded.

>TRBV29-1|-|-|TRBJ2-5
TGCAGCGTCAGGGGCGGAGAGACCCAGTACTTC
CSVRGGETQYF
>TRBV7-8|-|once|TRBJ2-7
TGTGCCAGCAGCTTACGGGGGGCGATCTACGAGCAGTACTTC
CASSLRGAIYEQYF
>TRBV6-7|-|-|TRBJ1-2
TGTGCCAGCAGTTACAAGGGGTACAGTGGCTACACCTTC
CASSYKGYSGYTF
>TRBV30|-|-|TRBJ2-6
TGTGCCTGGAGTCTGCCTCCCCCCCACGTCCTGACTTTC
CAWSLPPPHVLTF
>TRBV5-1|-|-|TRBJ2-5
TGCGCCAGCAGTTTCGGGGTAGAAGAGACCCAGTACTTC
CASSFGVEETQYF
>TRBV2|TRBD1|-|TRBJ1-2
TGTGCCAGCAGACGACAGGGCCATGGCTACACCTTC
CASRRQGHGYTF
>TRBV27|-|-|TRBJ1-3
TGTGCCAGCAGCACAACGCCAGGGGCGGAGGGAAACACCATATATTTT
CASSTTPGAEGNTIYF
>TRBV27|-|-|TRBJ2-3
TGTGCCAGCAGTTCTCCGGGAGTAAGAGATACGCAGTATTTT
CASSSPGVRDTQYF
>TRBV11-2|TRBD1|-|TRBJ1-4
TGTGCCAGCAGCCAGGGGGCAGGCGGGGGAGAAAAACTGTTTTTT
CASSQGAGGGEKLFF
>TRBV5-1|-|-|TRBJ1-3
TGCGCCAGCAGCTTGGGGGGGACAGGAAACACCATATATTTT
CASSLGGTGNTIYF
>TRBV27|-|-|TRBJ2-1
TGTGCCAGCAGTTCTAGACAGTACAATGAGCAGTTCTTC
CASSSRQYNEQFF
>TRBV2|-|-|TRBJ2-3
TGTGCCAGCATAGGAAGCGGCACAGATACGCAGTATTTT
CASIGSGTDTQYF
>TRBV10-3|-|-|TRBJ2-2
TGTGCAATCGGGCTAGCGCACACCGGGGAGCTGTTTTTT
CAIGLAHTGELFF
>TRBV18|TRBD1|once|TRBJ2-2
TGTGCCAGCTCACTGAGGTCAGGGACAGGGAGCACCGGGGAGCTGTTTTTT
CASSLRSGTGSTGELFF
>TRBV19|-|-|TRBJ1-1
TGTGCCAGTAGTATAGGCGGGGGCAGGGGAATTGTCACTGAAGCTTTCTTT
CASSIGGGRGIVTEAFF
>TRBV9|-|-|TRBJ1-3
TGTGCCAGCAGCGTAGGTGGTAGGGCCTCTGGAAACACCATATATTTT
CASSVGGRASGNTIYF
>TRBV2|TRBD1|-|TRBJ1-2
TGTGCCAGCCCCGACAGGGTTTACGGCTACACCTTC
CASPDRVYGYTF
>TRBV27|TRBD2|-|TRBJ2-2
TGTGCCAGCAGTGGGTGGACTAGCGGGAGCCGGAACACCGGGGAGCTGTTTTTT
CASSGWTSGSRNTGELFF
>TRBV7-9|TRBD1|-|TRBJ1-1
TGTGCCAGCAGCTTTGACAGGGAGAGGGAGACTGAAGCTTTCTTT
CASSFDRERETEAFF
>TRBV27|TRBD1|few|TRBJ1-5
TGTGCCAGCACCGCCACAGGGGGCAATCAGCCCCAGCATTTT
CASTATGGNQPQHF
>TRBV6-5|TRBD1|few|TRBJ1-1
TGTGCCAGCAGTTACGGACAGGGCCGCACTGAAGCTTTCTTT
CASSYGQGRTEAFF
>TRBV28|-|-|TRBJ1-2
TGTGCCAGCAAGATTCCGGGACTGATGGGTGGCTACACCTTC
CASKIPGLMGGYTF
>TRBV5-4|-|-|TRBJ1-1
TGTGCCAGCAGCTTTATTACAGGGTTGAACACTGAAGCTTTCTTT
CASSFITGLNTEAFF
>TRBV19|-|-|TRBJ2-7
TGTGCCAGTAGAACCTCCTGGATGGCCCCGAGCTCCTACGAGCAGTACTTC
CASRTSWMAPSSYEQYF
>TRBV9|-|-|TRBJ2-1
TGTGCCAGCAGCGATAGTTTATACAATGAGCAGTTCTTC
CASSDSLYNEQFF
>TRBV2|TRBD2|-|TRBJ2-3
TGTGCCAGCAGTTCTAGCGGGATTGACACAGATACGCAGTATTTT
CASSSSGIDTDTQYF
>TRBV6-5|-|-|TRBJ2-7
TGTGCCAGCAGGCACCAGACGCAGCAGTACTTC
CASRHQTQQYF
>TRBV5-1|TRBD2|-|TRBJ2-5
TGCGCCAGCAGCACCGGACTAGCGGGGATGCGGGAGACCCAGTACTTC
CASSTGLAGMRETQYF
>TRBV18|TRBD2|-|TRBJ2-7
TGTGCCAGCTCACCCAAGACTAGCGGAGCCTACGAGCAGTACTTC
CASSPKTSGAYEQYF
>TRBV10-3|TRBD1|once|TRBJ2-5
TGTGCCATCAGTGAGACCAGCGGGACAGGGGATTCACAAGAGACCCAGTACTTC
CAISETSGTGDSQETQYF
>TRBV29-1|-|-|TRBJ2-1
TGCAGCGTTGAACGCCCCGCCAGGGGACCCCCGGGGAATGAGCAGTTCTTC
CSVERPARGPPGNEQFF
>TRBV11-2|-|once|TRBJ2-1
TGTGCCAGCAGCCCCTTTGAGAGCGGAGCATTCTACAATGAGCAGTTCTTC
CASSPFESGAFYNEQFF
>TRBV27|TRBD1|-|TRBJ2-1
TGTGCCAGCAGTTCACCGGGACAGGGGTACAATGAGCAGTTCTTC
CASSSPGQGYNEQFF
>TRBV2|TRBD1|-|TRBJ1-5
TGTGCCAGCAGTCAGGGGGCACGGCAGCCCCAGCATTTT
CASSQGARQPQHF
>TRBV29-1|TRBD2|-|TRBJ2-1
TGCAGCGTTGAGGGCATTGCTGGCGGGAGGCTGTACAATGAGCAGTTCTTC
CSVEGIAGGRLYNEQFF
>TRBV4-1|-|-|TRBJ1-1
TGCGCCAGCAGCCAAGGGGAGACCAAAACGACTGAAGCTTTCTTT
CASSQGETKTTEAFF
>TRBV7-8|-|-|TRBJ2-7
TGTGCCAGCAGCTTAGGAAGGGACCTCTACGAGCAGTACTTC
CASSLGRDLYEQYF
>TRBV10-3|-|-|TRBJ2-7
TGTGCCATCAGTCCTCTCCTAGGGACTCTAGCCTACGAGCAGTACTTC
CAISPLLGTLAYEQYF
>TRBV5-6|TRBD1|-|TRBJ1-1
TGTGCCAGCAGCTGGATCCAGGGGGGAGTAGGGGACACTGAAGCTTTCTTT
CASSWIQGGVGDTEAFF
>TRBV9|-|-|TRBJ1-1
TGTGCCAGCAGCGTAATTCCCGGGGGTACAGGTCTGAACACTGAAGCTTTCTTT
CASSVIPGGTGLNTEAFF
>TRBV29-1|TRBD1|-|TRBJ2-2
TGCAGCGCCTGGACAGGGAGGTCCGGGGAGCTGTTTTTT
CSAWTGRSGELFF
>TRBV6-6|TRBD2|-|TRBJ2-1
TGTGCCAGCAGGGGGGGGCTAGCGGGAGTGCACAATGAGCAGTTCTTC
CASRGGLAGVHNEQFF
>TRBV5-1|TRBD2|-|TRBJ2-7
TGCGCCAGCAGCCCGGGACTAGCGGCGACCTCTTCCTACGAGCAGTACTTC
CASSPGLAATSSYEQYF
>TRBV2|-|-|TRBJ2-7
TGTGCCAGCAGTGAGGGATGGCCTTACGAGCAGTACTTC
CASSEGWPYEQYF
>TRBV20-1|TRBD1|-|TRBJ2-1
TGCAGTGCAAAGAGGGGGCGGGAGCAGTTCTTC
CSAKRGREQFF
>TRBV27|-|-|TRBJ2-6
TGTGCAGCCGGGGACGTCCTGACTTTC
CAAGDVLTF
>TRBV5-4|-|-|TRBJ2-5
TGTGCCAGCAGCTCCGCTTCGTACCAAGAGACCCAGTACTTC
CASSSASYQETQYF
>TRBV7-2|-|-|TRBJ1-4
TGTGCCAGCAGCTTATCCAGGGCTAATGAAAAACTGTTTTTT
CASSLSRANEKLFF
>TRBV14|TRBD1|-|TRBJ2-7
TGTGCCAGCAGCCTTGGACAGGTATACTACGAGCAGTACTTC
CASSLGQVYYEQYF
>TRBV6-6|-|-|TRBJ2-1
TGTGCCAGCAGTCCGGATCTCAGCTCCTACAATGAGCAGTTCTTC
CASSPDLSSYNEQFF
>TRBV29-1|-|-|TRBJ2-6
TGCAGCGTTGTTTCTGGGGCCAACGTCCTGACTTTC
CSVVSGANVLTF
>TRBV6-6|-|-|TRBJ2-3
TGTGCCAGCAGTTACGCCACGGGTAACACAGATACGCAGTATTTT
CASSYATGNTDTQYF
>TRBV5-1|-|-|TRBJ2-5
TGCGCCAGCAGCCCCTTCGGGAGGGGGCTCCGCCAAGAGACCCAGTACTTC
CASSPFGRGLRQETQYF
>TRBV14|-|-|TRBJ1-2
TGTGCCAGCAGCGCGACGGGAAACTATGGCTACACCTTC
CASSATGNYGYTF
>TRBV19|TRBD2|-|TRBJ2-3
TGTGCCAGCACTACTTCTCTGACTAGCGGGAGGCTCACAGATACGCAGTATTTT
CASTTSLTSGRLTDTQYF
>TRBV29-1|-|-|TRBJ1-2
TGCAGCGCCCGGGTGATGGGTGGCTACACCTTC
CSARVMGGYTF
>TRBV7-9|-|-|TRBJ2-2
TGTGCCAGCAGCTTACCAGGATCCGGGGAGCTGTTTTTT
CASSLPGSGELFF
>TRBV28|-|-|TRBJ2-2
TGTGCCAGCAGCCAAACCGGCGGCACCGGGGAGCTGTTTTTT
CASSQTGGTGELFF
>TRBV4-2|-|-|TRBJ2-7
TGTGCCAGCAGCCACCTAGACAGCTACGAGCAGTACTTC
CASSHLDSYEQYF